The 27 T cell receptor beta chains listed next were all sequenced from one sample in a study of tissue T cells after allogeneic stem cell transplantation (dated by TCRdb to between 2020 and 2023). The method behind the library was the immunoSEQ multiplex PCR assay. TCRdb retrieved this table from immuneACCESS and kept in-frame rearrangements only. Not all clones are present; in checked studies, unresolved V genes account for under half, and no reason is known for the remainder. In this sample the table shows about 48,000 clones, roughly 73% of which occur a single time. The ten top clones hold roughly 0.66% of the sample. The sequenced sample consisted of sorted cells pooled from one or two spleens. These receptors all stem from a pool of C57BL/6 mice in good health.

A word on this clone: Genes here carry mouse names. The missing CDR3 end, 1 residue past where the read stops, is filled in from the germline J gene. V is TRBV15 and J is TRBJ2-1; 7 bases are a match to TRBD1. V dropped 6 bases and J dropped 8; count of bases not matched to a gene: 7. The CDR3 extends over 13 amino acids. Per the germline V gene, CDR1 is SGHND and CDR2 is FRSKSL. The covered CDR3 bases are TGTGCCAGCAGCCCCGACAGGGTAACTGAGCAGTTC. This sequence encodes CASSPDRVTEQF. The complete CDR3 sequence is CASSPDRVTEQFF. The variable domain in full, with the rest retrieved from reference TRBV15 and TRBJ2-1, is DAGVTQTPRHEVAEKGQTIILKCEPVSGHNDLFWYRQTKIQGLELLSYFRSKSLMEDGGAFKDRFKAEMLNSSFSTLKIQPTEPKDSAVYLCASSPDRVTEQFFGPGTRLTVL.

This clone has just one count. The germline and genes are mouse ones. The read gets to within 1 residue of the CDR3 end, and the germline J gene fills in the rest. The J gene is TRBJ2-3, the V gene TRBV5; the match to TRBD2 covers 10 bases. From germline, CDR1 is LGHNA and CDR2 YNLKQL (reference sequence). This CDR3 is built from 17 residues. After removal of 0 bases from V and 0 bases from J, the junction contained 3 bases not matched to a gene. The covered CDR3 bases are TGTGCCAGCAGCCAAGAGGCTGGGGGGGCTAGTGCAGAAACGCTGTAT. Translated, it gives CASSQEAGGASAETLY. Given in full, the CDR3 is CASSQEAGGASAETLYF.

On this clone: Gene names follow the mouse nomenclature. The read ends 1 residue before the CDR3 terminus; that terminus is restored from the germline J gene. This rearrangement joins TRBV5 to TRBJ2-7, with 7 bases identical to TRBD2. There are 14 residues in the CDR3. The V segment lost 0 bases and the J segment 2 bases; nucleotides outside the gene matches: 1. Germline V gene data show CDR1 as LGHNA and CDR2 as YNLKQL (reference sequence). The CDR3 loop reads CASSQDWGTYEQYF. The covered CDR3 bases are TGTGCCAGCAGCCAAGACTGGGGGACCTATGAACAGTAC.

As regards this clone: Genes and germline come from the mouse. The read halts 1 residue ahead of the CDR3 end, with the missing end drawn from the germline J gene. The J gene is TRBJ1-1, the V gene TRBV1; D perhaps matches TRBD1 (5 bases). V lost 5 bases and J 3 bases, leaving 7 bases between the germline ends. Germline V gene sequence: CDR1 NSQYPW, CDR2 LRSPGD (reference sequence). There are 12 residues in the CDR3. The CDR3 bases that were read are TGCACCTGCAGTTCGGGGGACACAGAAGTCTTC. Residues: CTCSSGDTEVF. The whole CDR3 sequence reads CTCSSGDTEVFF.

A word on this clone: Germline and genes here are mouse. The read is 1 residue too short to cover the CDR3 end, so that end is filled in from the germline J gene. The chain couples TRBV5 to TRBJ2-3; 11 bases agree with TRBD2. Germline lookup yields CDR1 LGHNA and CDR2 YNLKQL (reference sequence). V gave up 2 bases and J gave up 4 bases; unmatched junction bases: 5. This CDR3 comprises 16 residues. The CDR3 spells CASSQQGLGGSETLYF. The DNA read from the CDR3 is TGTGCCAGCAGCCAACAAGGACTGGGGGGTTCAGAAACGCTGTAT.

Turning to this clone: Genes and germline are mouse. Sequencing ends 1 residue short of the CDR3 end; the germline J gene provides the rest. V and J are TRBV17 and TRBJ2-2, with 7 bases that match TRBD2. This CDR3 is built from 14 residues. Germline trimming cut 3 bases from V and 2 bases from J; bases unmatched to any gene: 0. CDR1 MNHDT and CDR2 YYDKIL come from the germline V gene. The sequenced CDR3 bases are TGTGCTAGCAGTAGCTGGGGGAACACCGGGCAGCTCTAC. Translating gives CASSSWGNTGQLY. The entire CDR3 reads CASSSWGNTGQLYF.

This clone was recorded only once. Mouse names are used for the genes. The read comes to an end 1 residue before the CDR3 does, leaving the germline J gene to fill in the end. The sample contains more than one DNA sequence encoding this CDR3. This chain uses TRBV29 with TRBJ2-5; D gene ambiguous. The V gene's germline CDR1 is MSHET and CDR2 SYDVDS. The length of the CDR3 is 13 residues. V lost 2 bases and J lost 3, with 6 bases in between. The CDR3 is CASSLGVQDTQYF. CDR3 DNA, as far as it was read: TGTGCTAGCAGTTTAGGGGTTCAAGACACCCAGTAC.

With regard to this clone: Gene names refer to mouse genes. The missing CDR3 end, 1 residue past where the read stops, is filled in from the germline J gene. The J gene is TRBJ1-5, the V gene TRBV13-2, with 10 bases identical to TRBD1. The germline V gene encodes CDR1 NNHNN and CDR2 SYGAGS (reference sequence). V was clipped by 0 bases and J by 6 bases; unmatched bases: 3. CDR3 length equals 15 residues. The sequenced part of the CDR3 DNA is TGTGCCAGCGGTGATGCAGGGACAGGGGTCCAGGCTCCGCTT. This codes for CASGDAGTGVQAPL. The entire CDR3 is CASGDAGTGVQAPLF.

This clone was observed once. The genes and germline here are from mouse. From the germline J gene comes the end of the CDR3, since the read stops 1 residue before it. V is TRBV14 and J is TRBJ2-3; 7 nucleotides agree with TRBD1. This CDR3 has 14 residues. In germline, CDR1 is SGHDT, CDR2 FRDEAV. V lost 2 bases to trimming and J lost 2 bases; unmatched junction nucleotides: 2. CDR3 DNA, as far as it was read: TGTGCCAGCAGTTTGCAGGGGGATGCAGAAACGCTGTAT. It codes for CASSLQGDAETLY. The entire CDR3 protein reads CASSLQGDAETLYF.

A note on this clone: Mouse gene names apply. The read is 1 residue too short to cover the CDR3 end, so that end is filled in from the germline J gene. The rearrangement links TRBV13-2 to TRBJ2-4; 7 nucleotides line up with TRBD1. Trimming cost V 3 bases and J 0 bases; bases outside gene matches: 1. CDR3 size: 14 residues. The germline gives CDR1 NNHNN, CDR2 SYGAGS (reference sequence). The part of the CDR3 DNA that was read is TGTGCCAGCGGTGGGGACAGTAGTCAAAACACCTTGTAC. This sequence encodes CASGGDSSQNTLY. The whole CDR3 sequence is CASGGDSSQNTLYF.

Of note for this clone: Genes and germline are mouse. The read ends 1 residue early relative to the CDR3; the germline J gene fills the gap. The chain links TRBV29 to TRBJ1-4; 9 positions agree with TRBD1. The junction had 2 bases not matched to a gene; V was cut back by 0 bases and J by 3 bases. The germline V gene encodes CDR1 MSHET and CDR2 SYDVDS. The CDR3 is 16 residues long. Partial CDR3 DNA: TGTGCTAGCAGTTTATCGGGACAGGGCGCCAACGAAAGATTATTT. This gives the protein CASSLSGQGANERLF. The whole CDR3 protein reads CASSLSGQGANERLFF.

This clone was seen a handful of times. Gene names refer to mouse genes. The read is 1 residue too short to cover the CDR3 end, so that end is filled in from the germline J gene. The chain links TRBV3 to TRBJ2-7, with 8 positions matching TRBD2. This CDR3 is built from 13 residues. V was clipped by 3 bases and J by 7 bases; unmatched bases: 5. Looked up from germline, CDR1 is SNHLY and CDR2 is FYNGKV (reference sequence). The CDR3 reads CASSLGGAGEQYF. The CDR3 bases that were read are TGTGCCAGCAGCTTGGGGGGGGCTGGGGAACAGTAC.

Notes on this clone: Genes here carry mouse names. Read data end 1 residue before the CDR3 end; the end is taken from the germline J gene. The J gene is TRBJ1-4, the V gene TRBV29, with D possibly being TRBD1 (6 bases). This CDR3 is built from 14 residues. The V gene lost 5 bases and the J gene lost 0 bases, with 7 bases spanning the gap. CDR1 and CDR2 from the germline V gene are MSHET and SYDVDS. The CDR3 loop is CASSPGVSNERLFF. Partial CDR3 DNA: TGTGCTAGCAGTCCAGGGGTTTCCAACGAAAGATTATTT.

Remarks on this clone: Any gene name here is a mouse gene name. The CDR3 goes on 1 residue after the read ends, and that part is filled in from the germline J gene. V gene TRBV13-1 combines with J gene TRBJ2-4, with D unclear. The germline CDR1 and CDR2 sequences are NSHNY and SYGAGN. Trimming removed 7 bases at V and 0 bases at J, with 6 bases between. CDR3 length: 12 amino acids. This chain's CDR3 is CASLSSQNTLYF. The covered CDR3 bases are TGTGCCAGCCTATCTAGTCAAAACACCTTGTAC.

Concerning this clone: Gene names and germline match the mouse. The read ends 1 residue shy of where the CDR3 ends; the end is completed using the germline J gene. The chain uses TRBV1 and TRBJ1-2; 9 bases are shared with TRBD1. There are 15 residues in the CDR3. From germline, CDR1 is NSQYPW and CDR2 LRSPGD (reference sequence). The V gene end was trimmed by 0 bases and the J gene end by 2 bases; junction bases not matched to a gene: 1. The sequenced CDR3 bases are TGCACCTGCAGTGCAGAAGGGACAGGGAACTCCGACTACACC. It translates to CTCSAEGTGNSDYT. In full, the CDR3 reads CTCSAEGTGNSDYTF.

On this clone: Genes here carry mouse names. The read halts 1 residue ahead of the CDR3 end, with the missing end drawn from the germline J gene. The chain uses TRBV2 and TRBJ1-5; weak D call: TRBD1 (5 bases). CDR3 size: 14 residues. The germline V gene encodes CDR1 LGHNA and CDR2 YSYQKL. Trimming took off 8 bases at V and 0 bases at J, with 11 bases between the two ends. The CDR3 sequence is CASSTTDNNQAPLF. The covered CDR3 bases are TGTGCCAGCTCCACGACAGATAACAACCAGGCTCCGCTT. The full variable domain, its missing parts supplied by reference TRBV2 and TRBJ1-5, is DPKIIQKPKYLVAVTGSEKILICEQYLGHNAMYWYRQSAKKPLEFMFSYSYQKLMDNQTASSRFQPQSSKKNHLDLQITALKPDDSATYFCASSTTDNNQAPLFGEGTRLSVL.

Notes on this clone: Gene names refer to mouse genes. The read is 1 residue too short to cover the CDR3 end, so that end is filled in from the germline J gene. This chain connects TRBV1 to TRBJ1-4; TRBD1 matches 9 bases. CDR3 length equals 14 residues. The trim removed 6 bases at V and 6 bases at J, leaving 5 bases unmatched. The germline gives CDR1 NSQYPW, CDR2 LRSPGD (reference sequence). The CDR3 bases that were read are TGCACCTGCAGGCCGGGACAGGGAGACGAAAGATTATTT. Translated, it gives CTCRPGQGDERLF. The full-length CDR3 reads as CTCRPGQGDERLFF. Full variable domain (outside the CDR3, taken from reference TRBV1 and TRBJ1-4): VTLLEQNPRWRLVPRGQAVNLRCILKNSQYPWMSWYQQDLQKQLQWLFTLRSPGDKEVKSLPGADYLATRVTDTELRLQVANMSQGRTLYCTCRPGQGDERLFFGHGTKLSVL.

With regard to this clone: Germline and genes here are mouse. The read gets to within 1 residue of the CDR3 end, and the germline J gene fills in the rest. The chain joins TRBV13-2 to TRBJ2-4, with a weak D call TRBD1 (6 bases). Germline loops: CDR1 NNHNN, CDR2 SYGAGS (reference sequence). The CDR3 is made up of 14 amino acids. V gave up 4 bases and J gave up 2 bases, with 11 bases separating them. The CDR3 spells CASGHGQNQNTLYF. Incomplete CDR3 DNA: TGTGCCAGCGGTCATGGACAGAATCAAAACACCTTGTAC.

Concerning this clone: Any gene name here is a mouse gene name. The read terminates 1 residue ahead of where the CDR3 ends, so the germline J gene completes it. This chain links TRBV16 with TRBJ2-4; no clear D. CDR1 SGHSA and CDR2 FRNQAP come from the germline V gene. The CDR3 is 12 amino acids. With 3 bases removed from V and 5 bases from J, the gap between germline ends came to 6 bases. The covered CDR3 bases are TGTGCAAGCAGCTTGACATTAAACACCTTGTAC. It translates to CASSLTLNTLY. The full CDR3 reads CASSLTLNTLYF.

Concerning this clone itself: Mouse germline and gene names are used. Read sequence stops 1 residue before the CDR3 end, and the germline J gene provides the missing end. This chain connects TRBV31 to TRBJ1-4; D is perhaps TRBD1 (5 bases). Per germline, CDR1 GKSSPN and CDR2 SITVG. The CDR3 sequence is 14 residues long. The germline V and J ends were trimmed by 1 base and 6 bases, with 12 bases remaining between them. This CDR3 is CAWSRAEGHERLFF. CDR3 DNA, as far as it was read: TGTGCCTGGAGTCGCGCAGAGGGGCACGAAAGATTATTT.

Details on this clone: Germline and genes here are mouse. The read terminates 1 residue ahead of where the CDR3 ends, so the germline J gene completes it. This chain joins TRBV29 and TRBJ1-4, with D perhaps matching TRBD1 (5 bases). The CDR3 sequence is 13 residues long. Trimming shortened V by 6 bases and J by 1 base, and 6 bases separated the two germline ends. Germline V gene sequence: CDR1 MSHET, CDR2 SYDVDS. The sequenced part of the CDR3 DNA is TGTGCTAGCAGGGGGGGTTCCAACGAAAGATTATTT. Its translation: CASRGGSNERLF. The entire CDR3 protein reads CASRGGSNERLFF.

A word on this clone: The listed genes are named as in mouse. CDR3 region: CASIKNTEVFF. The part of the CDR3 DNA that was read is TGTGCCAGCATAAAAAACACAGAAGTCTTC. The chain links TRBV13-3 to TRBJ1-1; D is unclear. With the read ending 1 residue before the CDR3 end, the germline J gene is used to fill in that end. This CDR3 is built from 11 residues. Per the germline V gene, CDR1 is NNHDY and CDR2 is SYVADS. Deletions cut 6 bases from V and 1 base from J, with 4 bases between.

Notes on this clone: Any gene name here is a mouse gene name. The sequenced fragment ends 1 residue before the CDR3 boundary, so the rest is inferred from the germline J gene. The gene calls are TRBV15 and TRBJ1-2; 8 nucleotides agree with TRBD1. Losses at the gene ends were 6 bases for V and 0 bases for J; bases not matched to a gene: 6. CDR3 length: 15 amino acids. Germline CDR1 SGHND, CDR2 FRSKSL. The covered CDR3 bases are TGTGCCAGCAGCTCCGGGACAGGAGCAAACTCCGACTACACC. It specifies CASSSGTGANSDYT. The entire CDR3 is CASSSGTGANSDYTF.

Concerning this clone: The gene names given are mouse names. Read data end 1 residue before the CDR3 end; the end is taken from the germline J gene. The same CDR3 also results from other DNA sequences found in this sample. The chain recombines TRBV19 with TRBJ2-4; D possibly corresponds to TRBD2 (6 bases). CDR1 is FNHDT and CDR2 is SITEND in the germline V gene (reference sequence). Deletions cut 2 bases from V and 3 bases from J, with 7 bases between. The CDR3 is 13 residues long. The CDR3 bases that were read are TGTGCCAGCAGTATCTGGGGACAAAACACCTTGTAC. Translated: CASSIWGQNTLY. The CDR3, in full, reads CASSIWGQNTLYF.

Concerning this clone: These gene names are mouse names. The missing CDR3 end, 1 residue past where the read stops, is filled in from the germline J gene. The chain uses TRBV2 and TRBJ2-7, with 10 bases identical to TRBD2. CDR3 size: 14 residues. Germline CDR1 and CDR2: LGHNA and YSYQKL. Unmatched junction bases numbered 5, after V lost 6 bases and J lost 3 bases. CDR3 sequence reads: CASSPGTGVYEQYF. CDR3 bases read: TGTGCCAGCAGTCCCGGGACTGGGGTCTATGAACAGTAC.

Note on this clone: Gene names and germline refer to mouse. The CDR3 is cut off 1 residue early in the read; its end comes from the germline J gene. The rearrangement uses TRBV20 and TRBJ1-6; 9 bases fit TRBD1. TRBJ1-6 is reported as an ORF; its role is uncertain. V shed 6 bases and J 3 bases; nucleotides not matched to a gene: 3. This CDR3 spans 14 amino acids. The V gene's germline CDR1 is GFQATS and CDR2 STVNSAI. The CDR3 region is CGAGTGIYNSPLYF. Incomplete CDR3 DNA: TGTGGTGCCGGGACAGGGATCTATAATTCGCCCCTCTAC.

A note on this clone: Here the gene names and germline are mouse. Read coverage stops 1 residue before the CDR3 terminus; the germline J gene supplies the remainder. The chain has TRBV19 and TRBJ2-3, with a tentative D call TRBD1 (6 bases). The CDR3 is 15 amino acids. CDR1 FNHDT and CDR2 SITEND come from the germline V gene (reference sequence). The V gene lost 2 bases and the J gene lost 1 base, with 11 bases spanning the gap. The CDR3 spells CASSITGRGAETLYF. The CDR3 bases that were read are TGTGCCAGCAGTATTACAGGGAGGGGTGCAGAAACGCTGTAT.